The following is a T cell receptor beta chain sequence with its context. The data were obtained in a study of blood T cell repertoires in COVID-19. Study-level information: Nucleic acid was either cDNA or gDNA, and it came from T cells, B-cell-depleted T cells, or PBMCs.

Study processing details: The assay estimated nucleated cells by amplifying reference gene primers. Assay used: immunoSEQ multiplex PCR; TCRdb lists only in-frame clones, some missing. The DNA gave D and trimming, while V, J and clone size come from that table. The sample lists about 160,000 clones, around 82% occurring once. The germline CDR1 and CDR2 sequences are SGDLS and YYNGEE. The CDR3 is 17 residues long. Trimming took off 0 bases at V and 0 bases at J, with 10 bases between the two ends. This TCR derives from a woman aged 40 to 55 with COVID-19, enrolled during active disease. The chain combines TRBV9 with TRBJ1-6; possibly TRBD1 for D (6 bases). The sequencing input was peripheral blood. The CDR3 is CASSVEGESSYNSPLHF. CDR3 coding DNA: TGTGCCAGCAGCGTAGAGGGGGAGAGCTCCTATAATTCACCCCTCCACTTT.